This TCR beta chain is drawn from a study of shared clonotypes between healthy human individuals. Study results and caveats: When compared with the clonotypes that were shared by all four sorted-subset donors, the non-shared clonotypes turned out to have lower generation probabilities. Around 5% of naive CD4 clonotypes were common to a few donors. Clonotype sharing across donors was expected to vary with sequencing depth. The genetic and exposure-history diversity represented was limited by few donors.

Only in-frame clones appear in the TCRdb table, and some are missing; sequencing was by immunoSEQ multiplex PCR. The sample has roughly 700,000 clones; around 91% are singletons. The CDR3 contains 11 residues. CDR1 SQVTM and CDR2 ANQGSEA come from the germline V gene. The V gene lost 7 bases and the J gene lost 8 bases, with 14 bases spanning the gap. Regarding this clone: Antigen specificity is unknown.

This chain connects TRBV29-1 to TRBJ1-1, with D possibly being TRBD1 (5 bases). The receptor comes from a man aged 18-30 years in good health. Some clones in this sample may be carry-over from other donors' samples. Input material: memory CD8+ T cells from PBMCs. The sample's subset: CD45RO+ cells pooled with CCR7-negative TemRA cells. In DNA, the CDR3 is TGCAGCGCCAGACAGTCTTCGGAAGCTTTCTTT. It encodes CSARQSSEAFF. The full variable domain, with the rest looked up from reference TRBV29-1 and TRBJ1-1, is SAVISQKPSRDICQRGTSLTIQCQVDSQVTMMFWYRQQPGQSLTLIATANQGSEATYESGFVIDKFPISRPNLTFSTLTVSNMSPEDSSIYLCSARQSSEAFFGQGTRLTVV.